The 21 T cell receptor beta chains below come from one sample, sequenced in a study of T cells after yellow fever vaccination. TCRdb reprocessed the 5' RACE reads via MiXCR and lists one record per CDR3 protein. In the table there are 60,000 to 85,000 distinct CDR3 sequences, approximately 7% of which are singletons. Source: CD8+ T cells sorted from PBMCs, taken 5 to 6 days after the first yellow fever vaccination. These receptors originate from a man aged 18-30 years who received the YFV17D yellow fever vaccine.

This clonotype was seen repeatedly, ten times or more. The J gene is TRBJ2-3, the V gene TRBV6-5; TRBD2 matches 9 bases. Germline CDR1 is MNHEY and CDR2 is SVGAGI. V lost 4 bases, J lost 2 bases, and 4 bases stayed unmatched. This CDR3 spans 15 amino acids. The CDR3 nucleotides are TGTGCCAGCAGTTCAGGCGGGGGGGCCACAGATACGCAGTATTTT. It is translated as CASSSGGGATDTQYF.

This chain uses TRBV6-2 or TRBV6-3 with TRBJ2-7; tentatively, D is TRBD2 (5 bases). V lost 2 bases and J lost 4, with 12 bases in between. The CDR3 has 14 amino acids. The germline CDR1 and CDR2 sequences are MNHEY and SVGEGT. CDR3 DNA sequence: TGTGCCAGCAGTTACGGTGCCGGGGTGTACGAGCAGTACGTC. This codes for CASSYGAGVYEQYV.

The chain carries TRBV29-1 and TRBJ2-7; D not resolved. The CDR3 is 11 amino acids. Germline loops: CDR1 SQVTM, CDR2 ANQGSEA. Trimming left V 5 bases short and J 6 bases short, with 11 bases between. CDR3 DNA: TGCAGCGTTCCCAAAGGGTCCGAGCAGTACTTC. This codes for CSVPKGSEQYF.

This chain connects TRBV19 to TRBJ1-1; 7 nucleotides line up with TRBD1. The V and J ends lost 9 bases and 0 bases, in that order; junction bases with no gene match: 10. Germline assignment: CDR1 LNHDA and CDR2 SQIVND (reference sequence). CDR3 length equals 15 residues. CDR3: CARPDRDPMNTEAFF. As DNA, the CDR3 is TGTGCCAGGCCCGACAGGGACCCCATGAACACTGAAGCTTTCTTT.

This clonotype was found a few times. The chain recombines TRBV7-2 with TRBJ2-3; 10 positions agree with TRBD2. CDR1 SGHTA and CDR2 FQGNSA come from the germline V gene. This CDR3 spans 16 amino acids. The V segment lost 7 bases and the J segment 4 bases; nucleotides outside the gene matches: 11. CDR3 in amino acids: CASKYSGGFGADTQYF. Here the CDR3 DNA reads TGTGCCAGCAAATATAGCGGGGGGTTTGGGGCAGATACGCAGTATTTT.

The chain recombines TRBV28 with TRBJ1-1; D possibly corresponds to TRBD1 (6 bases). Germline CDR1 MDHEN, CDR2 SYDVKM. V lost 6 bases to trimming and J lost 2 bases, with 13 bases between them. This CDR3 region has 14 residues. CDR3 residues: CASSFVDSNTEAFF. The CDR3 DNA reads TGTGCCAGCAGCTTCGTGGACAGTAACACTGAAGCTTTCTTT.

In this sample, this clonotype turned up a few times. The chain has TRBV4-3 and TRBJ1-1; TRBD1 might be the D (5 bases). The germline gives CDR1 LGHNA, CDR2 YSLEER. The V end lost 3 bases, the J end lost 8 bases, and 19 bases lay between the germline ends. The CDR3 sequence is 15 residues long. The CDR3 spells CASSQSLEGPSEAFF. The CDR3 region has the DNA TGCGCCAGCAGCCAGAGCCTCGAGGGGCCGTCCGAAGCTTTCTTT.

At least ten counts were recorded for this clonotype. The V gene is TRBV7-9, the J gene TRBJ1-5, with 7 bases that match TRBD1. This CDR3 comprises 14 residues. Germline CDR1 and CDR2: SEHNR and FQNEAQ (reference sequence). J was trimmed by 6 bases and V by 5 bases; bases with no gene match: 7. The CDR3 region is CASSPTGARQPQHF. CDR3 sequence (DNA): TGTGCCAGCAGCCCAACAGGGGCTCGTCAGCCCCAGCATTTT.

The rearrangement joins TRBV5-8 to TRBJ1-2, with D possibly being TRBD1 (6 bases). This CDR3 comprises 16 residues. The V end was cut by 4 bases, the J end by 1 base, with 17 bases between. Germline CDR1 and CDR2: SGHTS and YDEGEE. Here the CDR3 reads CASSKRGRGLNYGYTF. As DNA, the CDR3 is TGTGCCAGCAGCAAGCGAGGCAGGGGCCTTAACTATGGCTACACCTTC.

This clonotype appeared a few times. The V and J genes are TRBV27 and TRBJ1-1; 10 nucleotides line up with TRBD1. Germline V gives CDR1 MNHEY, CDR2 SMNVEV (reference sequence). After removal of 5 bases from V and 8 bases from J, the junction contained 8 bases not matched to a gene. The CDR3 consists of 14 residues. The CDR3 DNA is TGTGCCAGCAGTCTTCGACAGGGGGCTGGAGAAGCTTTCTTT. Protein product: CASSLRQGAGEAFF.

This clonotype occurred many times. CDR3 bases: TGTGCCAGCAGAACAGGGTCTTTAGAGACCCAGTACTTC. Translated, it gives CASRTGSLETQYF. The chain is built from TRBV7-8 and TRBJ2-5, with a tentative D call TRBD1 (6 bases). The V and J ends lost 6 bases and 4 bases respectively, with 12 bases between them. The CDR3 sequence is 13 residues long. Germline-derived CDR1 and CDR2 are SGHVS and FQNEAQ.

There are a few counts of this clonotype. This chain connects TRBV12-3 or TRBV12-4 to TRBJ2-3, with D hard to call. Trimming cost V 4 bases and J 4 bases, with 12 bases left between them. CDR3 size: 14 residues. In DNA, the CDR3 is TGTGCCAGCAGTTACCTAGGCGCCCCAGATACGCAGTATTTT. Protein: CASSYLGAPDTQYF.

The sample holds a few counts of this clonotype. The chain employs TRBV11-2 and TRBJ1-5; D unresolved. Trimming removed 6 bases at V and 3 bases at J, with 9 bases between. There are 13 residues in the CDR3. In germline, CDR1 is SGHAT, CDR2 FQNNGV. The CDR3 spells CASRFNFNQPQHF. CDR3 coding DNA: TGTGCCAGCAGGTTCAACTTCAATCAGCCCCAGCATTTT. The complete variable domain, with remaining parts taken from reference TRBV11-2 and TRBJ1-5, reads EAGVAQSPRYKIIEKRQSVAFWCNPISGHATLYWYQQILGQGPKLLIQFQNNGVVDDSQLPKDRFSAERLKGVDSTLKIQPAKLEDSAVYLCASRFNFNQPQHFGDGTRLSIL.

The table lists this clonotype with a few counts. The rearrangement joins TRBV6-2 or TRBV6-3 to TRBJ2-7; 9 bases are shared with TRBD2. Germline CDR1 MNHEY, CDR2 SVGEGT. J lost 0 bases, V lost 0 bases, and 9 bases had no gene match. The CDR3 sequence is 18 residues long. The CDR3 here is CASSYSASGVDSSYEQYV. CDR3 in DNA: TGTGCCAGCAGTTACTCGGCTAGCGGGGTTGACAGCTCCTACGAGCAGTACGTC.

The rearrangement uses TRBV6-2 or TRBV6-3 and TRBJ2-7; D tentatively fits TRBD1 or TRBD2 (5 bases each). Germline V gene data show CDR1 as MNHEY and CDR2 as SVGEGT. The V end was cut by 7 bases, the J end by 0 bases, with 13 bases between. There are 14 residues in the CDR3. The CDR3 region has the DNA TGTGCCAGCAATGATGGGGGTTACTCCTACGAGCAGTACTTC. Translated, it gives CASNDGGYSYEQYF.

This clonotype was counted a few times. This chain connects TRBV7-9 to TRBJ1-2; TRBD1 matches 12 bases. The ends lost 6 bases at V and 3 bases at J; junction bases unmatched: 11. Germline-derived CDR1 and CDR2 are SEHNR and FQNEAQ (reference sequence). The CDR3 covers 17 residues. In DNA, the CDR3 is TGTGCCAGCAGGACGGGACAGGGGGCCTTTAACGACTATGGCTACACCTTC. This sequence encodes CASRTGQGAFNDYGYTF.

This clonotype was detected ten times or more. This chain links TRBV27 with TRBJ1-1; D unresolved. The CDR3 extends over 14 amino acids. V lost 3 bases to trimming and J lost 1 base, with 9 bases between them. Per the germline V gene, CDR1 is MNHEY and CDR2 is SMNVEV (reference sequence). DNA of the CDR3: TGTGCCAGCAGTTTCGGAACACCGAACACTGAAGCTTTCTTT. The encoded protein is CASSFGTPNTEAFF.

The chain joins TRBV2 to TRBJ2-3, with D perhaps TRBD2 (6 bases). The CDR3 contains 16 residues. V lost 3 bases and J 0 bases, leaving 13 bases between the germline ends. Germline V CDR1 and CDR2: SNHLY, FYNNEI. CDR3 sequence: CASSDVGGASTDTQYF. The CDR3 DNA is TGTGCCAGCAGTGACGTCGGGGGAGCTAGCACAGATACGCAGTATTTT.

The J gene is TRBJ2-3, the V gene TRBV12-3 or TRBV12-4; 10 nucleotides match TRBD1. Trimming at V came to 8 bases and at J to 4 bases, leaving 6 bases not matched to a gene. There are 14 residues in the CDR3. The CDR3 DNA is TGTGCCAGCGTGGGGGGACAGGGGCCAGATACGCAGTATTTT. This sequence encodes CASVGGQGPDTQYF.

This clonotype came up a few times. This sequence joins TRBV18 and TRBJ2-2; D is perhaps TRBD1 or TRBD2 (5 bases each). Trimming took 7 bases from V and 0 from J, leaving 6 bases between them. The CDR3 is made up of 13 amino acids. Germline V CDR1 and CDR2: KGHSH, LQKENI. CDR3 residues: CASWGPNTGELFF. The DNA of the CDR3 is TGTGCCAGCTGGGGACCGAACACCGGGGAGCTGTTTTTT. Supplemented by reference TRBV18 and TRBJ2-2, the full variable domain reads NAGVMQNPRHLVRRRGQEARLRCSPMKGHSHVYWYRQLPEEGLKFMVYLQKENIIDESGMPKERFSAEFPKEGPSILRIQQVVRGDSAAYFCASWGPNTGELFFGEGSRLTVL.

Many counts were recorded for this clonotype. The CDR3 spells CASSSLRERGQETQYF. The CDR3, as DNA: TGTGCCAGCAGTAGCTTGAGGGAGCGGGGACAAGAGACCCAGTACTTC. This chain uses TRBV27 with TRBJ2-5; TRBD2 agrees at 7 bases. Germline V CDR1 and CDR2: MNHEY, SMNVEV (reference sequence). Trimming cost V 5 bases and J 2 bases; bases outside gene matches: 11. The CDR3 is 16 amino acids.